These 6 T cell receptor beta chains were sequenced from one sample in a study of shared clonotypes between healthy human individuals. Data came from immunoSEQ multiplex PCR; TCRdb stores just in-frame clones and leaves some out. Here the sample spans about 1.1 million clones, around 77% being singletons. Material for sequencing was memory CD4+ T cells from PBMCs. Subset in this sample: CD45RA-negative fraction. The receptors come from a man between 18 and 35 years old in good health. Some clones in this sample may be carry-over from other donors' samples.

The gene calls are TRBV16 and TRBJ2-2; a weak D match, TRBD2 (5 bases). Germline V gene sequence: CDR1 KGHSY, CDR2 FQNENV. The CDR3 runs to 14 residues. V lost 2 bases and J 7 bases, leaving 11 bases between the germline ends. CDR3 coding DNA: TGTGCCAGCAGCCAAGGTTACCGGGGCGGGGAGCTGTTTTTT. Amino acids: CASSQGYRGGELFF. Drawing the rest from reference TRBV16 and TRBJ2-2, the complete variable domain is GEEVAQTPKHLVRGEGQKAKLYCAPIKGHSYVFWYQQVLKNEFKFLISFQNENVFDETGMPKERFSAKCLPNSPCSLEIQATKLEDSAVYFCASSQGYRGGELFFGEGSRLTVL.

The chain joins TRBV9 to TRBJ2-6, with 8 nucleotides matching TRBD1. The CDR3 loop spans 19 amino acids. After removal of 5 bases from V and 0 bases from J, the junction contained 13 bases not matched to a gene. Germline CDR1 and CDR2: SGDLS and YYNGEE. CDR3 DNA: TGTGCCAGCAGTGAAGGGTGGGGACAGGCGTTCTCTGGGGCCAACGTCCTGACTTTC. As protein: CASSEGWGQAFSGANVLTF.

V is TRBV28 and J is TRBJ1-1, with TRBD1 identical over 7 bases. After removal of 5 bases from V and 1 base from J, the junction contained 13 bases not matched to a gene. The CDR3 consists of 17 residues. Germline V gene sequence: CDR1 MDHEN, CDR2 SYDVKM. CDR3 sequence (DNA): TGTGCCAGCAGTCGCTTGCCGCGTCGGACAGGGAACACTGAAGCTTTCTTT. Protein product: CASSRLPRRTGNTEAFF.

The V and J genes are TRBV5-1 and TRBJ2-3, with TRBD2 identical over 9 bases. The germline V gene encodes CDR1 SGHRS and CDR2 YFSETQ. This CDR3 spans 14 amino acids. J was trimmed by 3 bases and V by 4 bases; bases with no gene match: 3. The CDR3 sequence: CASSTGLATDTQYF. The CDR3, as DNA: TGCGCCAGCAGCACCGGACTAGCGACAGATACGCAGTATTTT.

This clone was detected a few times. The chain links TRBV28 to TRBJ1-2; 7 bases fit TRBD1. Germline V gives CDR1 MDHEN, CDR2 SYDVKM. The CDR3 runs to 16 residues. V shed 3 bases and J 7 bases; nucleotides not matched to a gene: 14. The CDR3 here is CASSLIAQGLRGGYTF. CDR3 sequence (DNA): TGTGCCAGCAGTTTGATAGCACAGGGGTTGAGGGGTGGCTACACCTTC.

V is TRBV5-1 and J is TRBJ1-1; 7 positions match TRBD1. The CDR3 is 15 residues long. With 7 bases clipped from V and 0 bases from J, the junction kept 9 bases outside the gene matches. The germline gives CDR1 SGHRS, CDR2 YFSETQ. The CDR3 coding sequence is TGCGCCAGCTGTAGGGACAGCTATATGAACACTGAAGCTTTCTTT. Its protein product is CASCRDSYMNTEAFF.